A single sample is the source of the 21 T cell receptor beta chains below, sequenced in a study of OX40 agonist ivuxolimab in advanced cancers. The repertoire was sequenced with immunoSEQ multiplex PCR; TCRdb's copy has only in-frame clones and lacks some. Altogether around 45,000 clones are present, 88% being singletons, with the ten largest covering roughly 7.8%. The sequences come from CD4+ or CD8+ T cells sorted from blood, collected in a trial of the OX40 agonist ivuxolimab. These receptors all come from an adult with an advanced solid tumor such as melanoma, head and neck, liver or kidney cancer.

The chain employs TRBV7-3 and TRBJ2-6; the D gene is possibly TRBD1 (6 bases). The germline CDR1 and CDR2 sequences are SGHTA and FQGTGA. V shed 5 bases and J shed 1 base, with 15 bases lying between them. The CDR3 covers 17 residues. The CDR3 region has the DNA TGTGCCAGCAGCCCACACCCGGACAGTTCTGGGGCCAACGTCCTGACTTTC. This sequence encodes CASSPHPDSSGANVLTF.

This chain links TRBV27 with TRBJ1-6; 10 bases line up with TRBD1. CDR3 length: 17 amino acids. With 3 bases clipped from V and 4 bases from J, the junction kept 6 bases outside the gene matches. CDR1 is MNHEY, CDR2 SMNVEV, per germline (reference sequence). The CDR3 DNA reads as TGTGCCAGCAGTTTTTCCGGGGGACAGGGGTATAATTCACCCCTCCACTTT. This encodes CASSFSGGQGYNSPLHF.

The genes are TRBV6-4 and TRBJ2-1, with TRBD2 matching over 8 bases. Germline V gives CDR1 MRHNA, CDR2 SNTAGT. Trimming cost V 4 bases and J 1 base; bases outside gene matches: 9. The CDR3 consists of 17 residues. The chain's CDR3 is CASSVFPSGSSYNEQFF. CDR3 DNA sequence: TGTGCCAGCAGTGTTTTCCCCAGCGGGAGTTCCTACAATGAGCAGTTCTTC.

The CDR3 is CASSDFAGPRTDTQYF. The CDR3 DNA reads TGTGCCAGCAGTGATTTTGCGGGGCCCCGCACAGATACGCAGTATTTT. The chain employs TRBV2 and TRBJ2-3; possible D gene TRBD2, 6 bases. The CDR3 length is 16 residues. Trimming stripped 3 bases from V and 1 base from J, with 14 bases between. Germline V CDR1 and CDR2: SNHLY, FYNNEI.

The V call is TRBV29-1, the J call TRBJ2-4; perhaps TRBD1 as D (6 bases). The germline V gene encodes CDR1 SQVTM and CDR2 ANQGSEA. The CDR3 is 10 amino acids. The CDR3 nucleotides are TGCTCTACAGGGTATGGCATTCAGTACTTC. This encodes CSTGYGIQYF.

This chain connects TRBV11-1 to TRBJ2-2; 8 bases agree with TRBD2. The germline gives CDR1 SGHAT, CDR2 FQDESV (reference sequence). This CDR3 is 14 amino acids long. After removal of 8 bases from V and 7 bases from J, the junction contained 9 bases not matched to a gene. CDR3 region: CASRHDRGGGELFF. In nucleotides, the CDR3 is TGTGCCAGCCGCCATGACCGGGGGGGCGGGGAGCTGTTTTTT. Filled out from reference TRBV11-1 and TRBJ2-2, the complete variable domain reads EAEVAQSPRYKITEKSQAVAFWCDPISGHATLYWYRQILGQGPELLVQFQDESVVDDSQLPKDRFSAERLKGVDSTLKIQPAELGDSAMYLCASRHDRGGGELFFGEGSRLTVL.

J is TRBJ2-5 and V is TRBV5-6; no firm D call. Germline V CDR1 and CDR2: SGHDT, YYEEEE. This CDR3 spans 12 amino acids. V was cut by 4 bases and J by 2 bases, with 6 bases left in between. The CDR3, as DNA: TGTGCCAGCAGCGTAGGACAAGAGACCCAGTACTTC. Its protein is CASSVGQETQYF. Based on the CDR3 plus reference TRBV5-6 and TRBJ2-5, the full variable domain is DAGVTQSPTHLIKTRGQQVTLRCSPKSGHDTVSWYQQALGQGPQFIFQYYEEEERQRGNFPDRFSGHQFPNYSSELNVNALLLGDSALYLCASSVGQETQYFGPGTRLLVL.

The rearrangement links TRBV29-1 to TRBJ2-2; 14 bases are a match to TRBD2. Germline lookup yields CDR1 SQVTM and CDR2 ANQGSEA. Unmatched junction bases numbered 6, after V lost 0 bases and J lost 6 bases. The CDR3 length is 17 residues. The CDR3 DNA sequence: TGCAGCGTTGAAGATGGGGCGGGACTAGCGGGAGCCGGGGAGCTGTTTTTT. Translating it yields CSVEDGAGLAGAGELFF.

The chain carries TRBV7-2 and TRBJ2-4, with a possible D match to TRBD1 (5 bases). Trimming cost V 0 bases and J 0 bases, with 15 bases left between them. CDR3 length equals 18 residues. Germline V gives CDR1 SGHTA, CDR2 FQGNSA. The chain's CDR3 is CASSLAIRGRGAKNIQYF. The DNA of the CDR3 is TGTGCCAGCAGCTTAGCGATCCGCGGAAGGGGAGCCAAAAACATTCAGTACTTC.

The chain combines TRBV7-9 with TRBJ2-5, with TRBD2 matching 8 bases. This CDR3 is built from 14 residues. After removal of 5 bases from V and 5 bases from J, the junction contained 7 bases not matched to a gene. Germline assignment: CDR1 SEHNR and CDR2 FQNEAQ (reference sequence). The CDR3: CASSTGSGGETQYF. CDR3 in DNA: TGTGCCAGCAGCACCGGTTCGGGGGGGGAGACCCAGTACTTC. The full variable domain, completed using reference TRBV7-9 and TRBJ2-5, is DTGVSQNPRHKITKRGQNVTFRCDPISEHNRLYWYRQTLGQGPEFLTYFQNEAQLEKSRLLSDRFSAERPKGSFSTLEIQRTEQGDSAMYLCASSTGSGGETQYFGPGTRLLVL.

V gene TRBV30 combines with J gene TRBJ1-3, with D unresolved. Trimming removed 4 bases at V and 0 bases at J, with 10 bases between. Germline-derived CDR1 and CDR2 are GTSNPN and SVGIG (reference sequence). There are 14 residues in the CDR3. CDR3 protein: CAWTGERSGNTIYF. CDR3 bases: TGTGCCTGGACTGGGGAGCGCTCTGGAAACACCATATATTTT.

The chain couples TRBV10-3 to TRBJ1-2; D possibly corresponds to TRBD1 (5 bases). The germline gives CDR1 ENHRY, CDR2 SYGVKD. The V end lost 4 bases, the J end lost 8 bases, and 14 bases lay between the germline ends. The CDR3 runs 13 residues. The CDR3 loop is CAISGETVRGYTF. CDR3 DNA sequence: TGTGCCATCAGTGGAGAGACAGTACGGGGCTACACCTTC.

The chain's CDR3 is CASSPLTGRDQPQHF. The CDR3 DNA follows: TGTGCCAGCAGCCCCCTGACAGGGAGGGATCAGCCCCAGCATTTT. The chain uses TRBV7-8 and TRBJ1-5; TRBD1 aligns across 7 bases. CDR3 length: 15 amino acids. The germline V gene has CDR1 SGHVS and CDR2 FQNEAQ. V dropped 5 bases and J dropped 5; count of bases not matched to a gene: 9.

This chain uses TRBV30 with TRBJ2-7, with D possibly matching TRBD1 (5 bases). CDR3 length: 11 amino acids. CDR1 is GTSNPN and CDR2 is SVGIG in the germline V gene (reference sequence). The germline V and J ends were trimmed by 4 bases and 6 bases, with 10 bases remaining between them. The CDR3 DNA follows: TGTGCCTGGACCCAGGGTGGCGAGCAGTACTTC. This gives the protein CAWTQGGEQYF.

The V call is TRBV4-2, the J call TRBJ2-1, with 9 bases matching TRBD2. V dropped 0 bases and J dropped 1; count of bases not matched to a gene: 7. Germline values: CDR1 LGHNA, CDR2 YNFKEQ. The CDR3 consists of 18 residues. The CDR3, as DNA: TGTGCCAGCAGCCAAGAGGGCCTAGCGGGAAGTTCCTACAATGAGCAGTTCTTC. Protein sequence: CASSQEGLAGSSYNEQFF.

The chain carries TRBV13 and TRBJ2-5; tentatively, D is TRBD2 (6 bases). The CDR3 totals 15 residues. CDR1 PRHDT and CDR2 FYEKMQ come from the germline V gene (reference sequence). Between the trimmed V and J ends, which lost 5 bases and 7 bases, there was a span of 20 bases. Here the CDR3 reads CASSPLRGGRGTQYF. CDR3 DNA: TGTGCCAGCAGCCCCTTGAGGGGAGGCCGAGGGACCCAGTACTTC.

The V call is TRBV18, the J call TRBJ2-3; D gene uncertain. The V gene lost 0 bases and the J gene lost 3 bases, with 7 bases spanning the gap. CDR1 and CDR2 (germline): KGHSH, LQKENI. The CDR3 has 14 residues. CDR3 residues: CASSPPRWTDTQYF. The CDR3 DNA follows: TGTGCCAGCTCACCACCAAGGTGGACAGATACGCAGTATTTT.

The CDR3 sequence: CASSIRRGEQFF. CDR3 nucleotides: TGTGCCAGTAGTATTCGGCGTGGAGAGCAGTTCTTC. The rearrangement links TRBV19 to TRBJ2-1; D uncertain. The length of the CDR3 is 12 residues. V was trimmed by 3 bases and J by 10 bases, leaving 10 bases between them. CDR1 is LNHDA, CDR2 SQIVND, per germline (reference sequence).

The V gene is TRBV4-1, the J gene TRBJ2-1; 7 bases are a match to TRBD1. Germline loops: CDR1 MGHRA, CDR2 YSYEKL. This CDR3 region has 14 residues. With V trimmed by 7 bases and J by 1 base, 4 bases remained unmatched. The DNA of the CDR3 is TGCGCCAGCAAATCAGGGGGTTCCTACAATGAGCAGTTCTTC. Its protein product is CASKSGGSYNEQFF.

This clone was observed once. The chain carries TRBV5-4 and TRBJ1-4, with D tentatively TRBD1 (5 bases). CDR1 and CDR2 (germline): SGHNT, YYREEE (reference sequence). The germline V and J ends were trimmed by 6 bases and 5 bases, with 17 bases remaining between them. The CDR3 length is 15 residues. The CDR3: CASIYRRGGNEKLFF. The CDR3 coding sequence is TGTGCCAGCATCTATAGGAGGGGTGGAAATGAAAAACTGTTTTTT.

The CDR3 DNA reads TGTGCCAGCAGTTTATCGCCCAGTGACCCTACCGAGCAGTACTTC. Its protein is CASSLSPSDPTEQYF. The V gene is TRBV27, the J gene TRBJ2-7; no reliable D call. V lost 0 bases, J lost 6 bases, and 15 bases lay in between. Germline assignment: CDR1 MNHEY and CDR2 SMNVEV (reference sequence). The CDR3 runs 15 residues.